A single sample gave rise to the 32 T cell receptor beta chains below, sequenced in a study of blood T cell repertoires in COVID-19 (dated by TCRdb to 2018 to 2020). Receptor amplification or capture employed the immunoSEQ multiplex PCR assay. Sourced from immuneACCESS, this table was stored by TCRdb with only in-frame sequences that have V and J called. A share of the clones is absent; for the studies checked, an unresolved V gene accounts for under half, and the remainder has no known explanation. For this sample the table gives fewer than 500,000 clones, of which 70% to 90% were detected only once. The ten largest clones take up 1.3% of the sample. The sample comprised PBMCs or T cells enriched from blood (not recorded which). Every receptor here comes from a man between 25 and 39 years old who had recovered from COVID-19.

This sequence joins TRBV12-5 and TRBJ1-1; no definite D call. The V end lost 5 bases, the J end lost 3 bases, and 4 bases lay between the germline ends. This CDR3 region has 11 residues. Germline-derived CDR1 and CDR2 are LGHNT and FRNRAP. The CDR3: CASGLYTEAFF. CDR3 nucleotide sequence: TGTGCTAGTGGTCTCTACACTGAAGCTTTCTTT.

CDR3 nucleotide sequence: TGTGCCATCAGGGGCGGGGACAGGGGGCGCCTTGATGGCTACACCTTC. Protein sequence: CAIRGGDRGRLDGYTF. J is TRBJ1-2 and V is TRBV10-3; 12 bases fit TRBD1. J lost 6 bases, V lost 6 bases, and 11 bases had no gene match. The V gene's germline CDR1 is ENHRY and CDR2 SYGVKD. The CDR3 is 16 residues long.

J is TRBJ2-3 and V is TRBV5-1; D is possibly TRBD1 (6 bases). This CDR3 comprises 14 residues. Germline assignment: CDR1 SGHRS and CDR2 YFSETQ. V lost 7 bases and J 2 bases, leaving 14 bases between the germline ends. CDR3 sequence: CASYPGQSTDTQYF. DNA for the CDR3: TGCGCCAGCTACCCCGGACAGTCCACAGATACGCAGTATTTT.

The V gene is TRBV6-5, the J gene TRBJ2-7, with 10 bases aligning to TRBD2. CDR3 size: 13 residues. Germline V gives CDR1 MNHEY, CDR2 SVGAGI. With 6 bases clipped from V and 6 bases from J, the junction kept 5 bases outside the gene matches. The CDR3 spells CASRPGLASEQYF. The DNA for the CDR3 is TGTGCCAGCAGGCCGGGACTAGCGAGCGAGCAGTACTTC.

The chain couples TRBV3-1 (or the pseudogene TRBV3-2) to TRBJ1-1; weak D call: TRBD1 (5 bases). V was trimmed by 3 bases and J by 0 bases, leaving 8 bases between them. Germline lookup yields CDR1 LGHDT and CDR2 YNNKEL (reference sequence). CDR3 length: 14 amino acids. CDR3 residues: CASSQTDLNTEAFF. The CDR3 bases are TGTGCCAGCAGCCAGACAGATTTGAACACTGAAGCTTTCTTT.

The rearrangement uses TRBV13 and TRBJ1-1, with 8 bases lining up with TRBD1. The CDR3 has 15 amino acids. CDR1 PRHDT and CDR2 FYEKMQ come from the germline V gene (reference sequence). The J segment lost 4 bases and the V segment lost 5 bases, leaving 9 bases of the junction unmatched. The CDR3: CASSPDRGGTTEAFF. The CDR3 bases are TGTGCCAGCAGCCCCGACAGGGGTGGGACCACTGAAGCTTTCTTT.

This clone has only one observation. The chain is built from TRBV27 and TRBJ1-1; 7 nucleotides line up with TRBD1. The CDR3 totals 13 residues. V shed 10 bases and J 4 bases; nucleotides not matched to a gene: 9. Germline loops: CDR1 MNHEY, CDR2 SMNVEV (reference sequence). Here the CDR3 DNA reads TGTGCCACGGAGAAGACAGGGAGCACTGAAGCTTTCTTT. Protein product: CATEKTGSTEAFF.

The rearrangement uses TRBV27 and TRBJ2-7; 8 bases line up with TRBD2. V gave up 5 bases and J gave up 7 bases; unmatched junction bases: 13. Germline-derived CDR1 and CDR2 are MNHEY and SMNVEV (reference sequence). This CDR3 is built from 15 residues. The CDR3 protein is CASSGAAGGLREQYF. DNA of the CDR3: TGTGCCAGCAGTGGCGCCGCGGGGGGCTTGAGGGAGCAGTACTTC.

This chain joins TRBV6-5 and TRBJ1-6; D uncertain. Trimming left V 5 bases short and J 7 bases short, with 9 bases between. This CDR3 contains 13 residues. The germline CDR1 and CDR2 sequences are MNHEY and SVGAGI. CDR3 DNA: TGTGCCAGCAGTCGACTTACCAATTCACCCCTCCACTTT. Translating gives CASSRLTNSPLHF.

This clone was counted once. The genes are TRBV20-1 and TRBJ2-5; no definite D call. Germline values: CDR1 DFQATT, CDR2 SNEGSKA (reference sequence). The length of the CDR3 is 14 residues. Trimming took off 3 bases at V and 2 bases at J, with 13 bases between the two ends. CDR3 loop: CSASRDTEQETQYF. Written as DNA, the CDR3 is TGCAGTGCTAGTCGAGACACCGAGCAAGAGACCCAGTACTTC.

The chain couples TRBV11-3 to TRBJ2-5; 7 bases fit TRBD1. The CDR3 spans 13 residues. Germline lookup yields CDR1 SGHNT and CDR2 YENEEA. V gave up 5 bases and J gave up 2 bases; unmatched junction bases: 2. The CDR3 DNA reads as TGTGCCAGCAGCCCGACAGGGCAAGAGACCCAGTACTTC. Its protein product is CASSPTGQETQYF.

This chain links TRBV4-1 with TRBJ1-6; 7 nucleotides agree with TRBD1. This CDR3 is built from 14 residues. V was pared by 0 bases and J by 8 bases, with 1 base of the junction left unmatched. Germline CDR1 is MGHRA and CDR2 is YSYEKL. The DNA of the CDR3 is TGCGCCAGCAGCCAAGAGGGACAGCATTCACCCCTCCACTTT. The encoded protein is CASSQEGQHSPLHF.

This chain uses TRBV2 with TRBJ2-1, with a weak D call TRBD1 (6 bases). The CDR3 covers 13 residues. Germline V gene lookup returns CDR1 SNHLY and CDR2 FYNNEI. The V end was cut by 5 bases, the J end by 6 bases, with 11 bases between. For the CDR3, the DNA is TGTGCCAGCAGTTGGACAGAAGCCAATGAGCAGTTCTTC. Translating it yields CASSWTEANEQFF.

The chain links TRBV4-3 to TRBJ1-2; D remains ambiguous. Germline loops: CDR1 LGHNA, CDR2 YSLEER. Trimming took 4 bases from V and 2 from J, leaving 17 bases between them. The CDR3 has 16 amino acids. The CDR3: CASSPSRTGWNYGYTF. DNA for the CDR3: TGCGCCAGCAGCCCTAGCAGGACGGGATGGAACTATGGCTACACCTTC.

This rearrangement joins TRBV23-1 to TRBJ1-1; 11 positions match TRBD1. TRBV23-1 is treated as an ORF (open reading frame) with a function not yet certain. J gave up 1 base and V 3 bases, and 7 bases lay outside the gene matches. This CDR3 has 17 residues. The DNA of the CDR3 is TGCGCCAGCAGTCAGGCCGGGACAGGGGGTAGGAACACTGAAGCTTTCTTT. Translation gives CASSQAGTGGRNTEAFF.

The V and J genes are TRBV10-3 and TRBJ1-2, with 9 bases aligning to TRBD1. CDR1 ENHRY and CDR2 SYGVKD come from the germline V gene. The V segment lost 8 bases and the J segment 5 bases; nucleotides outside the gene matches: 0. This CDR3 comprises 11 residues. The CDR3 sequence is CAIGQGYGYTF. In DNA form, the CDR3 reads TGTGCCATCGGACAGGGGTATGGCTACACCTTC.

The chain combines TRBV7-9 with TRBJ1-1; a weak D match, TRBD1 (5 bases). This CDR3 spans 12 amino acids. CDR1 SEHNR and CDR2 FQNEAQ come from the germline V gene (reference sequence). The V and J ends lost 5 bases and 8 bases respectively, with 12 bases between them. CDR3: CASSRKGPEAFF. CDR3 sequence (DNA): TGTGCCAGCAGCCGGAAGGGGCCCGAAGCTTTCTTT. Looking up the rest from reference TRBV7-9 and TRBJ1-1 gives the full variable domain: DTGVSQNPRHKITKRGQNVTFRCDPISEHNRLYWYRQTLGQGPEFLTYFQNEAQLEKSRLLSDRFSAERPKGSFSTLEIQRTEQGDSAMYLCASSRKGPEAFFGQGTRLTVV.

The chain joins TRBV4-1 to TRBJ1-2; TRBD1 matches 10 bases. With V trimmed by 0 bases and J by 3 bases, 10 bases remained unmatched. The CDR3 extends over 18 amino acids. CDR1 and CDR2 from the germline V gene are MGHRA and YSYEKL. CDR3 loop: CASSQERGGTGAYYGYTF. DNA for the CDR3: TGCGCCAGCAGCCAAGAACGGGGTGGGACAGGGGCATACTATGGCTACACCTTC.

V gene TRBV5-4 combines with J gene TRBJ2-7, with 8 bases fitting TRBD1. Trimming removed 4 bases from V and 5 bases from J; junction bases left unmatched: 11. The CDR3 extends over 15 amino acids. CDR1 is SGHNT and CDR2 is YYREEE in the germline V gene (reference sequence). The CDR3 is CASSPVSGGANEQYF. DNA of the CDR3: TGTGCCAGCAGCCCCGTTTCAGGGGGCGCGAACGAGCAGTACTTC.

V gene TRBV19 combines with J gene TRBJ1-1, with 7 bases aligning to TRBD1. This CDR3 region has 15 residues. Per the germline V gene, CDR1 is LNHDA and CDR2 is SQIVND (reference sequence). J was trimmed by 5 bases and V by 5 bases; bases with no gene match: 11. Written as DNA, the CDR3 is TGTGCCAGTAGTCAGTTAGCAGGGGGGATGACTGAAGCTTTCTTT. It encodes CASSQLAGGMTEAFF. The variable domain in full, with the rest retrieved from reference TRBV19 and TRBJ1-1, is DGGITQSPKYLFRKEGQNVTLSCEQNLNHDAMYWYRQDPGQGLRLIYYSQIVNDFQKGDIAEGYSVSREKKESFPLTVTSAQKNPTAFYLCASSQLAGGMTEAFFGQGTRLTVV.

The gene calls are TRBV5-4 and TRBJ1-2; 9 bases are shared with TRBD1. V dropped 3 bases and J dropped 0; count of bases not matched to a gene: 3. The CDR3 loop spans 15 amino acids. Germline V gives CDR1 SGHNT, CDR2 YYREEE (reference sequence). The CDR3 region has the DNA TGTGCCAGCAGCTCTCGACAGGGGGCTAACTATGGCTACACCTTC. Translating it yields CASSSRQGANYGYTF.

This chain connects TRBV30 to TRBJ1-1, with a weak D call TRBD1 (5 bases). The CDR3 covers 13 residues. The V and J ends lost 2 bases and 1 base respectively, with 8 bases between them. The V gene's germline CDR1 is GTSNPN and CDR2 SVGIG (reference sequence). DNA for the CDR3: TGTGCCTGGAGTTCCACAGGGAACACTGAAGCTTTCTTT. The encoded protein is CAWSSTGNTEAFF. The variable domain in full, with the rest retrieved from reference TRBV30 and TRBJ1-1, is SQTIHQWPATLVQPVGSPLSLECTVEGTSNPNLYWYRQAAGRGLQLLFYSVGIGQISSEVPQNLSASRPQDRQFILSSKKLLLSDSGFYLCAWSSTGNTEAFFGQGTRLTVV.

This chain joins TRBV18 and TRBJ1-3; D may be TRBD1 (6 bases). V dropped 2 bases and J dropped 0 bases, with 17 bases sitting between them. The CDR3 has 18 residues. Per the germline V gene, CDR1 is KGHSH and CDR2 is LQKENI. The CDR3 DNA follows: TGTGCCAGCTCACCAGTTTACACAGGGACAAACTCTGGAAACACCATATATTTT. Encoded protein: CASSPVYTGTNSGNTIYF.

The gene calls are TRBV4-2 and TRBJ1-2, with D possibly being TRBD1 (5 bases). V gave up 4 bases and J gave up 7 bases, with 16 bases separating them. Germline lookup yields CDR1 LGHNA and CDR2 YNFKEQ. This CDR3 has 14 residues. The chain's CDR3 is CASSPAGRVGGYTF. The CDR3, as DNA: TGTGCCAGCAGCCCCGCGGGGCGGGTAGGTGGCTACACCTTC.

This chain joins TRBV3-1 (or the pseudogene TRBV3-2) and TRBJ1-1; 7 bases line up with TRBD1. CDR1 is LGHDT, CDR2 YNNKEL, per germline (reference sequence). Germline trimming cut 2 bases from V and 2 bases from J; bases unmatched to any gene: 11. CDR3 length: 17 amino acids. The CDR3 protein is CASSQFSSGTANTEAFF. The DNA for the CDR3 is TGTGCCAGCAGCCAATTTTCTTCCGGGACAGCAAACACTGAAGCTTTCTTT.

CDR3 DNA sequence: TGCGCCAGCAGCCCCGGGAACGTCCAAGAGACCCAGTACTTC. Its translation: CASSPGNVQETQYF. The gene calls are TRBV5-1 and TRBJ2-5; tentative D call: TRBD2 (5 bases). Germline V CDR1 and CDR2: SGHRS, YFSETQ. The CDR3 covers 14 residues. Trimming shortened V by 4 bases and J by 1 base, and 11 bases separated the two germline ends. The full variable domain, completed using reference TRBV5-1 and TRBJ2-5, is KAGVTQTPRYLIKTRGQQVTLSCSPISGHRSVSWYQQTPGQGLQFLFEYFSETQRNKGNFPGRFSGRQFSNSRSEMNVSTLELGDSALYLCASSPGNVQETQYFGPGTRLLVL.

This clone has only one observation. The chain joins TRBV6-5 to TRBJ1-5; 7 bases line up with TRBD1. The CDR3 is 15 amino acids. V shed 5 bases, J shed 6 bases, and the junction held 10 bases outside the gene matches. CDR1 and CDR2 (germline): MNHEY, SVGAGI. This chain's CDR3 is CASSRQGFSSQPQHF. The CDR3 nucleotides are TGTGCCAGCAGTAGACAGGGTTTTTCCAGTCAGCCCCAGCATTTT.

This clone has a single count. The genes are TRBV5-1 and TRBJ2-1; D is perhaps TRBD1 (6 bases). Germline-derived CDR1 and CDR2 are SGHRS and YFSETQ. The germline V and J ends were trimmed by 4 bases and 0 bases, with 11 bases remaining between them. This CDR3 has 15 amino acids. DNA of the CDR3: TGCGCCAGCAGCCAGACGGACAGCTCCTACAATGAGCAGTTCTTC. Residues: CASSQTDSSYNEQFF.

The CDR3 region is CSTTDVAEAFF. The DNA of the CDR3 is TGCAGCACCACAGATGTCGCTGAAGCTTTCTTT. The chain combines TRBV29-1 with TRBJ1-1; D remains ambiguous. Germline lookup yields CDR1 SQVTM and CDR2 ANQGSEA. This CDR3 has 11 amino acids. Trimming shortened V by 8 bases and J by 6 bases, and 13 bases separated the two germline ends.

J is TRBJ1-1 and V is TRBV12-3 or TRBV12-4, with D unresolved. V was shortened by 3 bases and J by 6 bases, with 8 bases between the two germline ends. There are 12 residues in the CDR3. DNA for the CDR3: TGTGCCAGCAGTTTGGTCCGAGCTGAAGCTTTCTTT. Its translation: CASSLVRAEAFF.

The chain couples TRBV2 to TRBJ2-3, with D maybe TRBD1 (6 bases). The CDR3 totals 11 residues. Germline CDR1 and CDR2: SNHLY and FYNNEI. The V end lost 9 bases, the J end lost 8 bases, and 12 bases lay between the germline ends. The CDR3 nucleotides are TGTGCCAGGCAAGGGGGTATTACGCAGTATTTT. This encodes CARQGGITQYF.

DNA of the CDR3: TGTGCCAGCAGCCCGCGGGTGGGAGGCTACAATGAGCAGTTCTTC. This codes for CASSPRVGGYNEQFF. V usage is TRBV7-9 and J usage is TRBJ2-1; possibly TRBD2 for D (6 bases). Germline lookup yields CDR1 SEHNR and CDR2 FQNEAQ (reference sequence). Trimming took 5 bases from V and 3 from J, leaving 14 bases between them. The CDR3 covers 15 residues.